This TCR beta chain was profiled in a study of PD-L1 blockade in urothelial cancer. Study context: Atezolizumab therapy began for patients in 2014, dosed at 1,200 mg intravenously every 3 weeks. Analyses were performed on blood at 3 weeks after treatment start (the second dose) and at 6 weeks. Enrolled patients had been treated previously with 0 to 3 chemotherapy regimens.

This sample's time point: pretreatment peripheral blood. Urothelial carcinoma in patients was locally advanced or metastatic. The method was immunoSEQ multiplex PCR; TCRdb's version includes in-frame clones alone and lacks a portion of them. The sample comprises tens of thousands of clones, around 81% of which are singletons, and 2.5% to 4% rests with the top ten. Sample: PBMCs, taken around atezolizumab (anti-PD-L1) treatment. The TCR was taken from a man in his 70s with urothelial cancer.

The CDR3 coding sequence is TGTGCCAGCACCAGAGGGCTAGCCAGTGATACGCAGTATTTT. This encodes CASTRGLASDTQYF. The chain recombines TRBV11-1 with TRBJ2-3; TRBD2 might be the D (5 bases). The ends were cut back, 7 bases at V and 6 bases at J, with 17 bases in the middle. Germline V gives CDR1 SGHAT, CDR2 FQDESV (reference sequence). The CDR3 length is 14 residues. Full variable domain (missing parts from reference TRBV11-1 and TRBJ2-3): EAEVAQSPRYKITEKSQAVAFWCDPISGHATLYWYRQILGQGPELLVQFQDESVVDDSQLPKDRFSAERLKGVDSTLKIQPAELGDSAMYLCASTRGLASDTQYFGPGTRLTVL.